This T cell receptor beta chain was sequenced for a study of shared clonotypes between healthy human individuals (TCRdb year 2020). About the study as a whole: A couple of women and a few men aged 18 to 49 years were included in the cohort. To estimate repertoire size and how much clonotypes are shared between individuals, the study performed deep sequencing of blood TCR repertoires from a handful of healthy adults. Libraries were prepared and TCR repertoires were sequenced by different laboratories using diverse techniques, in order to increase sequencing depth and limit assay-specific biases. For each donor, CD4 naive and CD4 memory were each given three plates, CD8 naive was given two plates, and CD8 memory was given one plate. Each donor's leukapheresis produced roughly between roughly 0.85 and 9.5 billion PBMCs.

On this clone itself: The specificity of this receptor is unknown. No much larger clonotype is one base removed from it; base qualities were not supplied.

TCR CDR3 regions were amplified from genomic DNA by multiplex PCR using the deep immunoSEQ assay. For each cell subset, the extracted genomic DNA was distributed evenly across all wells of several immunoSEQ 96-well plates, and each plate served as one replicate. Each replicate PCR for sorted subsets received around 200 ng genomic DNA, equal to tens of thousands of T cell genomes. Purified libraries were measured with a Qubit 3.0 fluorometer, size-checked on a Bioanalyzer 2100, and measured again with the KAPA Library Quantification kit. Each immunoSEQ 96-well plate was sequenced on its own single-read 150-cycle Illumina NextSeq 550 flow cell. Regarding the original processing steps: Because only junctional sequences without quality scores were contained in the immunoSEQ output, filtering matching that applied to full-length reads could not be performed. Sequences were annotated with PyIR, a Python wrapper for IgBLAST v1.9, and V/J genes and CDR3 were assigned using IMGT germline references. Reads were removed for weak V/J assignments (E-value above 1e-6), missing CDR3, stop codons, out-of-frame junctions, or ambiguous translated residues. V3J clonotypes were defined as sequences sharing the same inferred V gene, J gene, and CDR3 amino acid sequence. Percentage overlap between repertoires was calculated by dividing the number of shared unique clonotypes by the size of the smaller repertoire. Repertoire richness was assessed with RTK rarefaction, the Chao1 estimator, and Recon v2.1 estimates of unobserved clonotypes. Generation probabilities were computed with OLGA for all TCRbeta clonotypes obtained by the gDNA method from a few donors. TCRdb holds this immuneACCESS table with in-frame rearrangements only. Some clones are missing; in checked studies, unresolved V genes explain under half, and the rest has no known cause. That table is the source of V, J and clone size, and D and trimming were worked out from the DNA. The sample table contains over 2 million clones; only one count was recorded for approximately 95% of them. The ten largest clones represent roughly 0.13% of the sample.

The CDR3 spans 15 residues, from the cysteine through the phenylalanine. Only the CDR3 portion is preserved as DNA: 45 bases, with reading frame beginning at the first base. Based on the germline V gene, the CDR1 and CDR2 sequences are MDHEN and SYDVKM. V is reduced by 3 bases and J by 6 bases, leaving a spacing of 14 bases between them. The donors were healthy, HIV-negative adults who had no recently reported acute infections or vaccinations. Only Caucasian adults living in Nashville, Tennessee, USA were represented among the donors. Magnetic negative selection was used to enrich CD4+ T cells, after which naive cells were positively selected on CD45RA and the negative fraction became the memory subset. Blood was collected by leukapheresis, and PBMCs were isolated by Ficoll-Histopaque density gradient centrifugation and then cryopreserved in liquid nitrogen vapor phase. Analytical flow cytometry was used to check the purity and quantity of each magnetically sorted T cell population. Genomic DNA was isolated from each sorted fraction and quantified by UV absorbance on a Nanodrop 2000c.

Points the paper makes about the study in general: Based on pairwise subsampling, the degree of clonotype sharing among donors was expected to be affected by sequencing depth. Across a handful of donors, about 4.5% of naive CD4, 3% to 3.5% of naive CD8, 2.3% of memory CD4, and approximately 0.4% of memory CD8 clonotypes were shared. Compared with non-shared clonotypes, clonotypes shared by all four sorted-subset donors had higher generation probabilities. Naive subsets generally had larger estimated clonotype richness than memory subsets. Only blood was sampled, and tissue TCR repertoires likely differ from those in blood. The small number of donors limited the genetic and exposure-history diversity represented. Incomplete sequencing was indicated by rarefaction of sorted-subset datasets, despite the large sequencing depth.

The sequence came from a man aged 18 to 29 in good health. Sequencing input: naive CD4+ T cells sorted from blood. The cell subset or site tag for this specimen amounts to: CD45RA+ positively selected. This sequence uses TRBV28 and TRBJ1-4; TRBD1 is a weak D gene call, 5 bases matching. The CDR3 protein: CASSFYRMSDEKLFF. The nucleotide sequence reads as follows: TGTGCCAGCAGTTTTTACAGGATGTCTGATGAAAAACTGTTTTTT. Extended through the reference TRBV28 and TRBJ1-4 proteins, this CDR3 yields the full variable domain: DVKVTQSSRYLVKRTGEKVFLECVQDMDHENMFWYRQDPGLGLRLIYFSYDVKMKEKGDIPEGYSVSREKKERFSLILESASTNQTSMYLCASSFYRMSDEKLFFGSGTQLSVL.